The source of this T cell receptor (beta chain) is a study of T cell responses to AZD1222 COVID-19 vaccine. Of note for this clone: Antigen: not known. One junction end disagrees with the germline gene, perhaps due to a read error.

Only in-frame clones appear in the TCRdb table, and some are missing; sequencing was by immunoSEQ multiplex PCR. The sample carries fewer than 150,000 clones, 93% recorded once. The CDR3 is made up of 10 amino acids. Per germline, CDR1 MNHNS and CDR2 SASEGT. Study-wide results and caveats: Donors were chiefly white British, with a greater number of females, and clonal diversity was perhaps underestimated. Variant regions that are unmutated are reportedly the target of nearly half of spike-specific TCRs.

The source material was peripheral blood, sampled on day 0 of AZD1222 vaccination. This receptor was identified in an adult in good health. V and J are TRBV6-1 and TRBJ2-7; D assignment may be TRBD1 or TRBD2 (5 bases each). The CDR3 spells CASSELGTFF. DNA of the CDR3: TGTGCCAGCAGTGAATTAGGGACCTTTTTC.